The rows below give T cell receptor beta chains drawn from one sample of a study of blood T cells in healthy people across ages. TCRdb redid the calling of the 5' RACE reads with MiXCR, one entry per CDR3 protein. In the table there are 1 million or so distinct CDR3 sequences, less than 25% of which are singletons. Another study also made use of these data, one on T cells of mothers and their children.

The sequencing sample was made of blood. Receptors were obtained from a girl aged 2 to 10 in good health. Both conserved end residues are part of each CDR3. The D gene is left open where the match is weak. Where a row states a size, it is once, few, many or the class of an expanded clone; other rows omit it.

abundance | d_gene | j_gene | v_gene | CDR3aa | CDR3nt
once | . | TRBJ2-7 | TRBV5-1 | CASSLEERPPDEQYF | TGCGCCAGCAGCTTGGAAGAGCGACCTCCGGACGAGCAGTACTTC
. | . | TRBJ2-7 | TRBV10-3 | CAISEATGGAANYF | TGTGCCATCAGTGAGGCGACGGGCGGGGCGGCGAATTACTTC
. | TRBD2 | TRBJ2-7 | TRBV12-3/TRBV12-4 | CAGTAASGIINEQYF | TGTGCCGGCACCGCCGCTAGCGGGATTATCAACGAGCAGTACTTC
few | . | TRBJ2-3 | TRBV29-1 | CSGMGEEGTDTQYF | TGCAGCGGAATGGGGGAGGAAGGCACAGATACGCAGTATTTT
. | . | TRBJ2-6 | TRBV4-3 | CASSQDLGPMGANVLTF | TGCGCCAGCAGCCAAGATCTCGGCCCGATGGGGGCCAACGTCCTGACTTTC
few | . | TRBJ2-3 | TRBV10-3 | CAISGGLDTGTDTQYF | TGTGCCATCAGCGGCGGACTGGACACAGGGACAGATACGCAGTATTTT
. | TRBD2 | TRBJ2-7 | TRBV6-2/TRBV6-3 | CASSQGLANYEQYF | TGTGCCAGCAGCCAGGGACTAGCGAACTACGAGCAGTACTTC
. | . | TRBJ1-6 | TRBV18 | CASSAKEAYNSPLHF | TGTGCCAGCTCAGCCAAAGAGGCCTATAATTCACCCCTCCACTTT
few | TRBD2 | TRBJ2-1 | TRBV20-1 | CSAREAGGPLEQFF | TGCAGTGCTAGGGAAGCGGGGGGGCCTCTTGAGCAGTTCTTC
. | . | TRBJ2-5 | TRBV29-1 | CSVEIGREETQYF | TGCAGCGTTGAAATCGGCAGGGAGGAGACCCAGTACTTC
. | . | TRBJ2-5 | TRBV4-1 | CASSQNRVETQYF | TGCGCCAGCAGCCAGAACAGGGTTGAGACCCAGTACTTC
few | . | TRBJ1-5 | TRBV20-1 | CSAPRGGFSNQPQHF | TGCAGTGCCCCGAGGGGAGGTTTTAGCAATCAGCCCCAGCATTTT
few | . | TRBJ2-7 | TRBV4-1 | CASSQDVGEQYF | TGCGCCAGCAGCCAAGATGTAGGCGAGCAGTACTTC
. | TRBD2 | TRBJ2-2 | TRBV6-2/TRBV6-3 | CASSRTSGDLANTGELFF | TGTGCCAGCAGCCGGACTAGCGGGGACCTCGCGAACACCGGGGAGCTGTTTTTT